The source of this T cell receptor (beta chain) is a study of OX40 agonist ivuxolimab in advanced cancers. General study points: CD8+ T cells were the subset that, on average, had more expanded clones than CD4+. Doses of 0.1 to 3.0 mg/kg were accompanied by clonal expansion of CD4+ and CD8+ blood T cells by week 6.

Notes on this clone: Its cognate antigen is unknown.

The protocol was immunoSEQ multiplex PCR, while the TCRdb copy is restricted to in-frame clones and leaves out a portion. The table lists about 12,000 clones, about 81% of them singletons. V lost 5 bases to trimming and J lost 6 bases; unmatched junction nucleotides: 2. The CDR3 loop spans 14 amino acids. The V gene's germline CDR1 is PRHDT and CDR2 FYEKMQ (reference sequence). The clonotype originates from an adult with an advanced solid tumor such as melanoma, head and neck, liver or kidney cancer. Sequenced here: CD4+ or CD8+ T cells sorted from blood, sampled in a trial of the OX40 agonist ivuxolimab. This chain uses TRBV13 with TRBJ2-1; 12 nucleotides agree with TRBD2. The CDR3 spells CASSMGLAGNEQFF. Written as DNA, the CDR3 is TGTGCCAGCAGCATGGGACTAGCGGGCAATGAGCAGTTCTTC.